The clone carrying this T cell receptor (beta chain) has a single count. The data belong to a study of cytotoxic CD8 clonotypes in ibrutinib-treated CLL. The method was immunoSEQ multiplex PCR; TCRdb's version includes in-frame clones alone and lacks a portion of them. Found here are around 130,000 clones, around 84% of them singletons; the top ten hold 3.3%. The V end lost 7 bases, the J end lost 6 bases, and 7 bases lay between the germline ends. The CDR3 is 12 residues long. Germline lookup yields CDR1 MDHEN and CDR2 SYDVKM. The sample in question was PBMCs, obtained after 24 months of ibrutinib treatment. The chain joins TRBV28 to TRBJ1-6, with D hard to call. The receptor comes from a human donor with chronic lymphocytic leukemia. The chain's CDR3 is CASTLSNSPLHF. The CDR3 DNA reads TGTGCCAGCACCCTGTCTAATTCACCCCTCCACTTT.